These T cell receptor beta chains were read from a single sample in a study of identical twins. TCRdb ran MiXCR on the 5' RACE reads and lists one entry per CDR3 protein. This sample yields hundreds of thousands of distinct CDR3 sequences, of which roughly 6% are seen a single time; around 1.9% belongs to the top ten. Material: naive T cells sorted from blood. These receptors all stem from a man aged 18-30 years in good health. The CDR3 runs from the conserved cysteine through the conserved F or W. Each record gives: clone size, V gene, J gene, D gene, CDR3 DNA, CDR3 protein. A D gene is named only where the DNA matches it firmly. Clone size, where shown, is once, few, many, or a class for clones that have expanded.

>few|TRBV9|TRBJ2-3|.
TGTGCCAGCAGCCCCGGGACAACTACCACAGATACGCAGTATTTT
CASSPGTTTTDTQYF
>many|TRBV12-3/TRBV12-4|TRBJ1-1|.
TGTGCCAGCAGTTTACCCCCGAACACTGAAGCTTTCTTT
CASSLPPNTEAFF
>few|TRBV9|TRBJ2-3|.
TGTGCCAGCAGCACCGGGGAGACAGATACGCAGTATTTT
CASSTGETDTQYF
>few|TRBV6-5|TRBJ2-2|TRBD2
TGTGCCAGCAGTTCCCCGGGACTAGCTCCCCGGTCCGGGGAGCTGTTTTTT
CASSSPGLAPRSGELFF
>few|TRBV5-1|TRBJ2-5|.
TGCGCCAGCAGCGCCGGACTGGGCAGGGGGGAGTCAGAGACCCAGTACTTC
CASSAGLGRGESETQYF
>many|TRBV29-1|TRBJ2-7|.
TGCAGCGTCGCGGAGGCATTTGAGTACTTC
CSVAEAFEYF
>few|TRBV20-1|TRBJ2-3|TRBD2
TGCAGTGCTAGAGGGGGACTAGCGGGAGTAGATACGCAGTATTTT
CSARGGLAGVDTQYF
>.|TRBV10-3|TRBJ2-2|.
TGTGCCGCGCAGGGGAAAGGTAGCGCCGGGGAGCTGTTTTTT
CAAQGKGSAGELFF
>many|TRBV12-3/TRBV12-4|TRBJ2-1|TRBD2
TGTGCCTTAGAGAGCGGGACCTACAATGAGCAGTTCTTC
CALESGTYNEQFF
>.|TRBV27|TRBJ2-7|.
TGTGCCAGCAGTTTAGATCGGGACTCGTACTACGAGCAGTACTTC
CASSLDRDSYYEQYF
>.|TRBV5-1|TRBJ2-1|TRBD2
TGCGCCAGCAGCTCCGGACTAGCGGGAGGCGATGAGCAGTTCTTC
CASSSGLAGGDEQFF
>.|TRBV4-3|TRBJ2-1|.
TGCGCCAGCAGCCAAGATTTTGACGTAAATGAGCAGTTCTTC
CASSQDFDVNEQFF
>many|TRBV20-1|TRBJ2-1|.
TGCAGTGCTAGATACCAGGGGAATGAGCAGTTCTTC
CSARYQGNEQFF
>.|TRBV12-3/TRBV12-4|TRBJ2-1|TRBD1
TGTGCCAGCAGTTTTACAGGGGGCCTCTACAATGAGCAGTTCTTC
CASSFTGGLYNEQFF
>few|TRBV19|TRBJ1-1|.
TGTGCCAGTAGTATAGATCCGAGTCGCGTGTGGGGGCCCATGAACACTGAAGCTTTCTTT
CASSIDPSRVWGPMNTEAFF
>few|TRBV18|TRBJ1-3|TRBD1
TGTGCCAGCTCACCTCTCAGGGGGGCACGGAGAACGTCTGGAAACACCATATATTTT
CASSPLRGARRTSGNTIYF
>many|TRBV29-1|TRBJ2-3|TRBD2
TGCAGCGTTGCAAAACCGACCCGCGGGAGCGCAGATACGCAGTATTTT
CSVAKPTRGSADTQYF
>many|TRBV20-1|TRBJ1-6|.
TGCAGTGCTACCGGACAGTATAATTCACCCCTCCACTTT
CSATGQYNSPLHF
>many|TRBV7-2|TRBJ2-7|TRBD1
TGTGCCAGCAGCTTAGCGACGGGGACAGGGCGCGAGCAGTACTTC
CASSLATGTGREQYF
>few|TRBV18|TRBJ1-1|.
TGTGCCAGCTCACCTAACACAGCTTTCATGAACACTGAAGCTTTCTTT
CASSPNTAFMNTEAFF
>many|TRBV7-6|TRBJ2-7|TRBD1
TGTGCCAGCAGCTCATACAGGGGCTACGAGCAGTACTTC
CASSSYRGYEQYF